Below are 5 T cell receptor beta chains sequenced from a single sample in a study of cytomegalovirus exposure and HLA in healthy donors. With 60 Vbeta and 13 Jbeta primers, the PCR was carried out. Sequencing was performed with immunoSEQ multiplex PCR; in TCRdb, only in-frame clones are kept and a portion is missing. Of about 30,000 clones detected, more than 75% appear once; the ten largest clones hold approximately 2.6%. What was sequenced was PBMCs. The receptors here all came from a boy aged 5-17 years in good health and CMV-seronegative.

This chain joins TRBV5-1 and TRBJ2-3, with 10 bases fitting TRBD2. The V gene's germline CDR1 is SGHRS and CDR2 YFSETQ. The J segment lost 0 bases and the V segment lost 2 bases, leaving 3 bases of the junction unmatched. The CDR3 loop spans 16 amino acids. Here the CDR3 reads CASSFSLAGSTDTQYF. Here the CDR3 DNA reads TGCGCCAGCAGCTTCTCACTAGCGGGGAGCACAGATACGCAGTATTTT.

This clone was observed a handful of times. The rearrangement links TRBV6-1 to TRBJ1-3; tentative D call: TRBD1 (5 bases). The germline V gene encodes CDR1 MNHNS and CDR2 SASEGT. The V gene lost 3 bases and the J gene lost 4 bases, with 13 bases spanning the gap. The CDR3 consists of 15 residues. For the CDR3, the DNA is TGTGCCAGCAGTGAGGACGGGGCGGGGGGAAACACCATATATTTT. Encoded protein: CASSEDGAGGNTIYF.

This clone was seen just once. The V and J genes are TRBV6-5 and TRBJ1-5; D unclear. The V gene lost 9 bases and the J gene lost 0 bases, with 9 bases spanning the gap. Germline V gene data show CDR1 as MNHEY and CDR2 as SVGAGI. CDR3 length: 13 amino acids. CDR3 protein: CASGPYSNQPQHF. In DNA, the CDR3 is TGTGCCAGTGGGCCTTATAGCAATCAGCCCCAGCATTTT.

The chain has TRBV19 and TRBJ2-2; 10 bases map to TRBD2. The V segment lost 6 bases and the J segment 7 bases; nucleotides outside the gene matches: 2. Germline CDR1 reads LNHDA; CDR2 reads SQIVND (reference sequence). CDR3 size: 13 residues. Written as DNA, the CDR3 is TGTGCCAGTAGAGGGACTAGCGTCGGGGAGCTGTTTTTT. Translating it yields CASRGTSVGELFF.

The chain joins TRBV7-2 to TRBJ2-7; D is undetermined. CDR3 length: 15 residues. Trimming took off 5 bases at V and 5 bases at J, with 19 bases between the two ends. The germline gives CDR1 SGHTA, CDR2 FQGNSA. CDR3 amino acids: CASSQDLGDVHEQYF. CDR3 DNA sequence: TGTGCCAGCAGCCAAGACCTAGGAGATGTTCACGAGCAGTACTTC.